This entry lists 3 T cell receptor beta chains sequenced from one sample in a study of blood T cell repertoires in COVID-19. Generated by immunoSEQ multiplex PCR, the TCRdb table keeps only in-frame clones and is missing some. The sample contains around 100,000 clones, around nine tenths of which appear only once. The sequenced material came from peripheral blood. These receptors all stem from a human donor in a cohort sampled during active COVID-19.

The chain is built from TRBV20-1 and TRBJ1-5; D is unclear. V lost 7 bases, J lost 0 bases, and 4 bases lay in between. The CDR3 sequence is 11 residues long. Germline V gene sequence: CDR1 DFQATT, CDR2 SNEGSKA (reference sequence). The CDR3 loop is CSVNSNQPQHF. CDR3 nucleotide sequence: TGCAGTGTCAATAGCAATCAGCCCCAGCATTTT.

CDR3 nucleotide sequence: TGCAGTGCTAGTCTGGGGGGGAGGGGGGGCAATGAGCAGTTCTTC. Residues: CSASLGGRGGNEQFF. J is TRBJ2-1 and V is TRBV20-1, with D perhaps matching TRBD2 (7 bases). Trimming cost V 3 bases and J 6 bases, with 18 bases left between them. Germline CDR1 reads DFQATT; CDR2 reads SNEGSKA (reference sequence). CDR3 size: 15 residues.

The rearrangement links TRBV11-1 to TRBJ2-1; perhaps TRBD1 as D (6 bases). This CDR3 is 15 amino acids long. Germline V gives CDR1 SGHAT, CDR2 FQDESV (reference sequence). Trimming took off 0 bases at V and 4 bases at J, with 10 bases between the two ends. The CDR3 nucleotides are TGTGCCAGCAGCTTAGCGTGGGACACTTACAATGAGCAGTTCTTC. It translates to CASSLAWDTYNEQFF.